These T cell receptor beta chains were read from a single sample in a study of CD8+ T cells in alopecia areata. Sequencing used immunoSEQ multiplex PCR; TCRdb keeps in-frame clones, though not all of them. The sample has around 35,000 clones; 45% to 55% are singletons. Sequenced: CD4+ Tregs sorted from blood. All receptors derive from a human donor with alopecia areata. The CDR3 runs from the conserved cysteine through the conserved F or W. Fields, in order: D gene, clone size, V gene, J gene, CDR3 DNA, CDR3 protein. A D gene is named only where the DNA matches it firmly. A row's size may be missing; if present it is once, few, many or a size class.

NA	NA	TRBV7-2	TRBJ1-2	TGTGCCAGCAATGGGGGGCACGTACTTCCCTACACCTTC	CASNGGHVLPYTF
NA	NA	TRBV29-1	TRBJ1-2	TGCAGCGTCCACAGGATTATGGAAGTGGGCTATGGCTACACCTTC	CSVHRIMEVGYGYTF
TRBD2	few	TRBV7-2	TRBJ2-2	TGTGCCAGCAGCTTGTGGACTAGCGGGGGTGTAAACACCGGGGAGCTGTTTTTT	CASSLWTSGGVNTGELFF
NA	once	TRBV18	TRBJ1-1	TGTGCCAGCTCACTCTTGGGACAACGGAACGCTGAAGCTTTCTTT	CASSLLGQRNAEAFF
NA	few	TRBV7-2	TRBJ1-2	TGTGCCAGCAGCTCCCAAGAGGATAACTATGGCTACACCTTC	CASSSQEDNYGYTF
TRBD2	NA	TRBV28	TRBJ2-1	TGTGCCAGCAGAGGGCGGACTAGCGGGAGGGCCCTAAGTGAGCAGTTCTTC	CASRGRTSGRALSEQFF
NA	NA	TRBV6-5	TRBJ1-1	TGTGCCAGCATCAAGTTGGGGATCGGTACTGAAGCTTTCTTT	CASIKLGIGTEAFF
TRBD1	once	TRBV7-2	TRBJ1-6	TGTGCCAGCAGCACCAGAGGGGGCTCGGGATCACCCCTCCACTTT	CASSTRGGSGSPLHF
TRBD1	NA	TRBV4-1	TRBJ2-5	TGCGCCAGCAGTCATTATTCCGGGACAGGGGGAGAGCAGTACTTC	CASSHYSGTGGEQYF
NA	NA	TRBV7-9	TRBJ2-1	TGTGCCAGCAGCCGAGTAAGGCTAGCGGAGGGGGATGAGCAGTTCTTC	CASSRVRLAEGDEQFF
NA	medium-sized	TRBV19	TRBJ2-2	TGTGCCAGTAGTATAGGAGGCGGGGAGCTGTTTTTT	CASSIGGGELFF
NA	NA	TRBV5-4	TRBJ2-3	TGTGCCAGCAGCCAAGATGGGGGACTCCTCACAGATACGCAGTATTTT	CASSQDGGLLTDTQYF
TRBD1	NA	TRBV30	TRBJ1-2	TGTGCCTGGAAGGGACAGGGGACGCATGGCTACACCTTC	CAWKGQGTHGYTF
TRBD2	NA	TRBV5-1	TRBJ2-3	TGCGCCAGCAGCGCCGGGACTAGCGTGACAGATACGCAGTATTTT	CASSAGTSVTDTQYF
NA	few	TRBV7-2	TRBJ2-1	TGTGCCAGCAGCTTAATTGGAGCATACAATGAGCAGTTCTTC	CASSLIGAYNEQFF
NA	NA	TRBV6-6	TRBJ2-5	TGTGCCAGCAGCCCCGCGAAGCTGAACTGGGGGGAGACCCAGTACTTC	CASSPAKLNWGETQYF
TRBD1	NA	TRBV5-1	TRBJ2-7	TGCGCCAGCAGCTTGGCCGGGACAGGGACCTACGAGCAGTACTTC	CASSLAGTGTYEQYF
NA	NA	TRBV4-2	TRBJ2-7	TGTGCCAGCAGCCAACCGGGGGACAGCTCCTACGAGCAGTACTTC	CASSQPGDSSYEQYF
NA	NA	TRBV7-2	TRBJ1-2	TGTGCCAGCAGCCCTGACGCGGGTGGCTATGGCTACACCTTC	CASSPDAGGYGYTF
TRBD2	few	TRBV7-2	TRBJ2-3	TGTGCCAGCAGCTACCGTCTCGCGGGGGGGGTAGATACGCAGTATTTT	CASSYRLAGGVDTQYF
TRBD1	NA	TRBV10-3	TRBJ2-5	TGTGCCATCAGTCGTGGACAGGGGAGAGAGACCCAGTACTTC	CAISRGQGRETQYF
NA	NA	TRBV4-2	TRBJ2-1	TGTGCCAGCAGCCAACCTCAGGGAGACAATGAGCAGTTCTTC	CASSQPQGDNEQFF
TRBD2	NA	TRBV13	TRBJ2-5	TGTGCCAGCAGCCCGGGACTAGCGGGGATCGAGGAAGAGACCCAGTACTTC	CASSPGLAGIEEETQYF